The 18 T cell receptor beta chains below were found in one sample sequenced in a study of cytomegalovirus exposure and HLA in healthy donors. The PCR ran on 60 Vbeta and 13 Jbeta primers. Data came from immunoSEQ multiplex PCR; TCRdb stores just in-frame clones and leaves some out. The sample includes about 200,000 clones, 82% of them seen just once. Sequenced input: PBMCs. The receptors here all came from a woman in her fifties or sixties in good health and CMV-seropositive.

The chain uses TRBV7-3 and TRBJ2-2, with D possibly being TRBD1 (5 bases). This CDR3 comprises 18 residues. V lost 6 bases, J lost 0 bases, and 20 bases lay in between. Germline V gene sequence: CDR1 SGHTA, CDR2 FQGTGA. CDR3 amino acids: CASRGSTKGSSNTGELFF. CDR3 coding DNA: TGTGCCAGCAGGGGCTCCACTAAGGGGTCTTCGAACACCGGGGAGCTGTTTTTT.

This chain uses TRBV9 with TRBJ2-1; perhaps TRBD2 as D (7 bases). The CDR3 is 16 residues long. CDR1 SGDLS and CDR2 YYNGEE come from the germline V gene. V shed 3 bases and J shed 8 bases, with 21 bases lying between them. The CDR3 DNA reads TGTGCCAGCAGCGAGAGGGGGGGGCAGGTTGGCGATGAGCAGTTCTTC. The encoded protein is CASSERGGQVGDEQFF.

The chain links TRBV11-2 to TRBJ1-2, with 10 bases lining up with TRBD1. The germline V gene encodes CDR1 SGHAT and CDR2 FQNNGV. The CDR3 is 15 residues long. With V trimmed by 1 base and J by 8 bases, 7 bases remained unmatched. This CDR3 reads CASSLATGGMWGYTF. In nucleotides, the CDR3 is TGTGCCAGCAGCTTAGCGACAGGGGGCATGTGGGGCTACACCTTC.

J is TRBJ2-1 and V is TRBV7-8; no clear D. Trimming cost V 5 bases and J 7 bases, with 18 bases left between them. This CDR3 spans 15 amino acids. Per the germline V gene, CDR1 is SGHVS and CDR2 is FQNEAQ. DNA of the CDR3: TGTGCCAGCAGCCTTGCAGGTCCGACGGTAAATGAGCAGTTCTTC. Its translation is CASSLAGPTVNEQFF.

This sequence joins TRBV7-2 and TRBJ2-4; 12 nucleotides align to TRBD2. J lost 5 bases, V lost 3 bases, and 5 bases had no gene match. This CDR3 spans 16 amino acids. Looked up from germline, CDR1 is SGHTA and CDR2 is FQGNSA. CDR3 sequence: CASSLSTSGGQNIQYF. CDR3 in DNA: TGTGCCAGCAGCTTGTCGACTAGCGGGGGACAAAACATTCAGTACTTC.

The chain uses TRBV2 and TRBJ2-7, with D unresolved. V gave up 7 bases and J gave up 0 bases, with 7 bases separating them. This CDR3 contains 12 residues. Per germline, CDR1 SNHLY and CDR2 FYNNEI. CDR3 in amino acids: CASTMSSYEQYF. The CDR3 DNA follows: TGTGCCAGCACCATGAGCTCCTACGAGCAGTACTTC.

V and J are TRBV5-6 and TRBJ1-5; 8 bases are a match to TRBD1. The CDR3 is made up of 15 amino acids. V gave up 3 bases and J gave up 3 bases; unmatched junction bases: 5. Germline loops: CDR1 SGHDT, CDR2 YYEEEE. CDR3 bases: TGTGCCAGCAGCTCAGACAGGGGAGTCAATCAGCCCCAGCATTTT. Its translation: CASSSDRGVNQPQHF.

This clone has more than one count but fewer than ten. The chain has TRBV19 and TRBJ2-1; TRBD2 matches at 8 bases. V was clipped by 2 bases and J by 5 bases; unmatched bases: 8. This CDR3 region has 16 residues. The germline V gene has CDR1 LNHDA and CDR2 SQIVND (reference sequence). CDR3 sequence reads: CASSIKLAAGHNEQFF. CDR3 bases: TGTGCCAGTAGTATAAAACTAGCGGCGGGGCACAATGAGCAGTTCTTC.

The sample holds one count of this clone. The chain couples TRBV5-6 to TRBJ1-5, with 7 positions matching TRBD1. The CDR3 is 16 amino acids. CDR1 and CDR2 from the germline V gene are SGHDT and YYEEEE. V shed 1 base and J 4 bases; nucleotides not matched to a gene: 8. The CDR3 sequence: CASSLSRDSRNQPQHF. The DNA for the CDR3 is TGTGCCAGCAGCTTGAGTCGGGACAGTAGGAATCAGCCCCAGCATTTT. Variable domain in full (rest from reference TRBV5-6 and TRBJ1-5): DAGVTQSPTHLIKTRGQQVTLRCSPKSGHDTVSWYQQALGQGPQFIFQYYEEEERQRGNFPDRFSGHQFPNYSSELNVNALLLGDSALYLCASSLSRDSRNQPQHFGDGTRLSIL.

This chain joins TRBV10-2 and TRBJ2-2; tentative D call: TRBD1 (6 bases). Trimming left V 0 bases short and J 4 bases short, with 6 bases between. CDR1 and CDR2 from the germline V gene are WSHSY and SAAADI. The CDR3 spans 14 residues. CDR3 loop: CASSESGGTGELFF. The DNA of the CDR3 is TGCGCCAGCAGTGAGTCAGGGGGCACCGGGGAGCTGTTTTTT.

The chain joins TRBV2 to TRBJ1-5, with D possibly being TRBD1 (5 bases). Looked up from germline, CDR1 is SNHLY and CDR2 is FYNNEI. The CDR3 runs to 13 residues. V shed 4 bases and J shed 5 bases, with 9 bases lying between them. The CDR3 DNA is TGTGCCAGCAGTGTGGACACGTATCAGCCCCAGCATTTT. Translation: CASSVDTYQPQHF.

This clone has a single count. The CDR3, as DNA: TGTGCCAGCAGTGAATATGGGACATATTCACCCCTCCACTTT. This translates into CASSEYGTYSPLHF. The rearrangement joins TRBV25-1 to TRBJ1-6; D may be TRBD1 (6 bases). V shed 0 bases and J shed 8 bases, with 8 bases lying between them. Germline V CDR1 and CDR2: MGHDK, SYGVNS. The CDR3 is 14 amino acids.

The chain couples TRBV2 to TRBJ2-7, with TRBD1 identical over 7 bases. J was trimmed by 6 bases and V by 4 bases; bases with no gene match: 6. Germline V gives CDR1 SNHLY, CDR2 FYNNEI. This CDR3 spans 13 amino acids. CDR3 nucleotides: TGTGCCAGCAGTGCCGAGACAGGGTCCGAGCAGTACTTC. This encodes CASSAETGSEQYF.

The rearrangement links TRBV15 to TRBJ1-1, with TRBD1 identical over 7 bases. Germline loops: CDR1 LNHNV, CDR2 YYDKDF (reference sequence). Trimming cost V 4 bases and J 0 bases; bases outside gene matches: 11. This CDR3 spans 17 amino acids. The chain's CDR3 is CATSIGPMTGMNTEAFF. CDR3 DNA: TGTGCCACCAGCATCGGGCCAATGACAGGGATGAACACTGAAGCTTTCTTT.

The rearrangement uses TRBV28 and TRBJ2-3, with 7 bases fitting TRBD2. V shed 6 bases, J shed 5 bases, and the junction held 8 bases outside the gene matches. The CDR3 length is 14 residues. Germline CDR1 MDHEN, CDR2 SYDVKM. CDR3 protein: CASRRVGGRDTQYF. The DNA of the CDR3 is TGTGCCAGCAGGAGGGTGGGAGGGAGAGATACGCAGTATTTT.

This rearrangement joins TRBV7-9 to TRBJ1-2, with 7 positions matching TRBD1. CDR1 and CDR2 from the germline V gene are SEHNR and FQNEAQ (reference sequence). The J segment lost 0 bases and the V segment lost 5 bases, leaving 9 bases of the junction unmatched. The CDR3 spans 16 residues. CDR3 sequence reads: CASSPNAGQSNYGYTF. In DNA, the CDR3 is TGTGCCAGCAGCCCGAACGCGGGACAGTCTAACTATGGCTACACCTTC.

V gene TRBV15 combines with J gene TRBJ2-7; 8 bases fit TRBD2. CDR1 LNHNV and CDR2 YYDKDF come from the germline V gene (reference sequence). There are 16 residues in the CDR3. The V gene end was trimmed by 0 bases and the J gene end by 2 bases; junction bases not matched to a gene: 6. CDR3: CATSRDYTSGAYEQYF. CDR3 nucleotide sequence: TGTGCCACCAGCAGAGATTATACTAGCGGAGCCTACGAGCAGTACTTC.

V usage is TRBV5-1 and J usage is TRBJ2-7, with D possibly being TRBD2 (6 bases). CDR3 length equals 12 residues. Trimming removed 1 base from V and 6 bases from J, with 8 bases in between. Germline V gives CDR1 SGHRS, CDR2 YFSETQ. The CDR3 coding sequence is TGCGCCAGCAGCTTGCCCGGGGGCGAGCAGTACTTC. This encodes CASSLPGGEQYF.